This entry lists 4 T cell receptor beta chains sequenced from one sample in a study of Graves' ophthalmopathy and Graves' hyperthyroidism. Amplification of TCR beta CDR3 regions used RNA transcripts. The library came from an HTBI-primed first-round RT-PCR and a second-round multiplex PCR. Using its own MiXCR run on the multiplex PCR reads, TCRdb lists one record per CDR3 protein. In the table there are some 170,000 distinct CDR3 sequences, 35% to 50% of which are singletons. Source material: peripheral blood. The receptors here all came from a man aged 25 to 45 with Graves' ophthalmopathy.

This clonotype has at least ten counts. This chain joins TRBV12-3 or TRBV12-4 and TRBJ2-2; D unclear. The CDR3 runs to 16 residues. V was clipped by 3 bases and J by 0 bases, with 11 bases between them. DNA for the CDR3: TGTGCCAGCAGTTTTGGGTCACGGGCGAACACCGGGGAGCTGTTTTTT. It codes for CASSFGSRANTGELFF.

Ten or more counts support this clonotype. The CDR3: CASSLAGGGEQYF. In DNA form, the CDR3 reads TGTGCCAGCAGCTTAGCAGGGGGGGGCGAGCAGTACTTC. The V gene is TRBV7-2, the J gene TRBJ2-7; weak D call: TRBD2 (7 bases). This CDR3 comprises 13 residues. The V and J ends lost 0 bases and 6 bases respectively, with 9 bases between them. Germline V lookup: CDR1 SGHTA, CDR2 FQGNSA.

This sequence joins TRBV6-1 and TRBJ2-5; 8 nucleotides line up with TRBD2. This CDR3 spans 15 amino acids. Germline V gene sequence: CDR1 MNHNS, CDR2 SASEGT. Trimming cost V 4 bases and J 1 base; bases outside gene matches: 5. The CDR3 is CASSVGTRIQETQYF. CDR3 DNA sequence: TGTGCCAGCAGTGTAGGGACTAGGATCCAAGAGACCCAGTACTTC.

The chain links TRBV27 to TRBJ2-5; D may match TRBD1 or TRBD2 (5 bases each). Germline CDR1 is MNHEY and CDR2 is SMNVEV (reference sequence). The CDR3 runs to 15 residues. The ends were cut back, 6 bases at V and 1 base at J, with 15 bases in the middle. CDR3: CASSLTRDRQETQYF. The CDR3 DNA reads TGTGCCAGCAGCCTTACACGGGACCGCCAAGAGACCCAGTACTTC.